The 8 T cell receptor beta chains reported below all come from one sample, sequenced in a study of spatial heterogeneity in lung cancer. MiXCR was run by TCRdb on the 5' RACE reads, yielding one entry per CDR3 protein. Of tens of thousands of distinct CDR3 sequences listed, 10% to 15% are singletons. Specified time point: sample taken at primary tumor resection. No cells were sorted before sequencing. The whole RNA sequenced was extracted from tumor, nontumor lung or frozen PBMC. Sequenced material: PBMCs, taken at surgery. The receptors stem from a male donor with early-stage non-small cell lung cancer.

This sequence joins TRBV5-6 and TRBJ2-3, with 12 bases fitting TRBD2. The V and J ends lost 5 bases and 7 bases, in that order; junction bases with no gene match: 8. Per germline, CDR1 SGHDT and CDR2 YYEEEE. The CDR3 contains 15 residues. The CDR3 loop reads CASRRWTSGMYTQYF. Here the CDR3 DNA reads TGTGCCAGCAGGCGATGGACTAGCGGGATGTATACGCAGTATTTT.

This clonotype was found many times. V gene TRBV6-4 combines with J gene TRBJ1-5; D remains unclear. CDR3 length equals 13 residues. Trimming took off 6 bases at V and 5 bases at J, with 11 bases between the two ends. Germline CDR1 and CDR2: MRHNA and SNTAGT. In nucleotides, the CDR3 is TGTGCCAGCAGCCTCTATCGAGATCAGCCCCAGCATTTT. This sequence encodes CASSLYRDQPQHF.

The chain recombines TRBV5-1 with TRBJ2-1, with TRBD1 identical over 9 bases. V shed 3 bases and J 1 base; nucleotides not matched to a gene: 8. This CDR3 spans 17 amino acids. Germline V CDR1 and CDR2: SGHRS, YFSETQ. The CDR3 loop is CASSWTGTGLSYNEQFF. The DNA for the CDR3 is TGCGCCAGCAGCTGGACCGGGACAGGGCTTTCCTACAATGAGCAGTTCTTC.

The rearrangement joins TRBV5-1 to TRBJ2-1; TRBD2 agrees at 8 bases. The CDR3 loop spans 15 amino acids. V was pared by 7 bases and J by 4 bases, with 10 bases of the junction left unmatched. CDR1 SGHRS and CDR2 YFSETQ come from the germline V gene. The CDR3 DNA sequence: TGCGCCAGCCGGGTTAGAGCGGGGGAATACAATGAGCAGTTCTTC. Encoded protein: CASRVRAGEYNEQFF.

The table lists this clonotype with a few counts. The chain uses TRBV2 and TRBJ2-2, with 7 bases lining up with TRBD2. Germline CDR1 SNHLY, CDR2 FYNNEI. The CDR3 spans 16 residues. The junction had 13 bases not matched to a gene; V was cut back by 7 bases and J by 5 bases. DNA of the CDR3: TGTGCCAGCATTCCGTCACTAGCGCCGGGGACCGGGGAGCTGTTTTTT. Its translation: CASIPSLAPGTGELFF.

This sequence joins TRBV10-3 and TRBJ2-5, with D possibly being TRBD2 (5 bases). Between the trimmed V and J ends, which lost 10 bases and 2 bases, there was a span of 14 bases. The CDR3 sequence is 13 residues long. CDR1 and CDR2 from the germline V gene are ENHRY and SYGVKD. CDR3 DNA: TGTGCCACAGGTTCACCGGGACAAGAGACCCAGTACTTC. Amino acid sequence: CATGSPGQETQYF.

This chain uses TRBV7-8 with TRBJ2-5; D not certain. V shed 6 bases and J shed 7 bases, with 12 bases lying between them. Germline V lookup: CDR1 SGHVS, CDR2 FQNEAQ. The CDR3 is made up of 12 amino acids. The CDR3: CASSGAGGTQYF. CDR3 DNA: TGTGCCAGCAGTGGCGCAGGTGGGACCCAGTACTTC.

This clonotype was observed many times. V and J are TRBV20-1 and TRBJ1-1; TRBD1 might be the D (6 bases). CDR1 DFQATT and CDR2 SNEGSKA come from the germline V gene (reference sequence). The CDR3 covers 16 residues. V was trimmed by 3 bases and J by 4 bases, leaving 21 bases between them. The CDR3 DNA sequence: TGCAGTGCTAGGGGTCGGGGGGGCCAGGTGGGCACTGAAGCTTTCTTT. Translation: CSARGRGGQVGTEAFF.